These T cell receptor beta chains were read from a single sample in a study of T-cell reconstitution after alpha-beta-depleted transplantation in children. MiXCR, run by TCRdb on the PCR reads, gives a single entry per CDR3 protein. The data show approximately 630,000 distinct CDR3 sequences, with about an eighth seen just once and 0.79% held by the top ten. The specimen was PBMCs, collected before TCRalphabeta/CD19-depleted stem cell transplant. The receptors come from a girl aged 2-10 years with congenital amegakaryocytic thrombocytopenia, due to receive a stem cell transplant. CDR3s include the opening cysteine and the closing phenylalanine or tryptophan.

v_call	j_call	cdr3_aa
TRBV7-2	TRBJ2-7	CASQTQAVDREQYF
TRBV12-3/TRBV12-4	TRBJ2-3	CASSLRGLGADTQYF
TRBV29-1	TRBJ2-7	CSVAMGGPRSEQYF
TRBV5-6	TRBJ2-1	CASSFSPGVLNEQFF
TRBV20-1	TRBJ2-1	CSASWTIPNEQFF
TRBV6-5	TRBJ1-6	CASTGNNSPLHF
TRBV12-3/TRBV12-4	TRBJ1-2	CASRGSSANYGYTF
TRBV10-3	TRBJ2-7	CAISEGGNYEQYF
TRBV20-1	TRBJ2-1	CSAPAGTRGRNEQFF
TRBV20-1	TRBJ2-7	CSAKGLGVTYEQYF
TRBV29-1	TRBJ2-1	CSVRKGTGGYYNEQFF
TRBV20-1	TRBJ2-5	CSARGGLSAETQYF
TRBV29-1	TRBJ2-7	CSIAPGSHYEQYF
TRBV18	TRBJ2-3	CASSPGIGTHTQYF
TRBV20-1	TRBJ2-7	CSASLGLSLYEQYF
TRBV20-1	TRBJ2-3	CSARDSGRSTDTQYF
TRBV28	TRBJ2-7	CASSPGTSGSHF
TRBV5-1	TRBJ2-1	CASSVRGPAEQFF
TRBV5-1	TRBJ2-1	CASSLAGATDEQFF
TRBV20-1	TRBJ2-7	CSAEGGWKPYEQYF
TRBV12-3/TRBV12-4	TRBJ2-7	CASSRERVDEQYF
TRBV29-1	TRBJ1-5	CSVTNQPQHF
TRBV5-1	TRBJ2-1	CASSVPLAGYNEQFF
TRBV14	TRBJ2-1	CASSRGTSGRAVLWSYNEQFF
TRBV6-2/TRBV6-3	TRBJ1-1	CASTLTRQASEAFF
TRBV15	TRBJ1-1	CATSRDQAGTGFYTEAFF
TRBV5-1	TRBJ2-2	CASSSGEALGSLFF
TRBV20-1	TRBJ2-7	CSASGPGNEQYF
TRBV7-8	TRBJ2-1	CASSLFGGRTGTYNEQFF
TRBV6-2/TRBV6-3	TRBJ2-7	CASMWDRTYEQYF
TRBV19	TRBJ2-5	CASSILGESLETQYF
TRBV5-1	TRBJ2-1	CSSSLPSGRAYNEQFF
TRBV15	TRBJ2-1	CATSRPASGATYEQFF
TRBV12-3/TRBV12-4	TRBJ2-7	CASSRDAISYEQYF
TRBV20-1	TRBJ2-4	CSARTGYKNIQYF
TRBV29-1	TRBJ2-3	CRARKCSGRLPDTQYF
TRBV7-9	TRBJ1-1	CASRTPNGKEAFF
TRBV20-1	TRBJ2-1	CCARGPTSGSENEQFF
TRBV20-1	TRBJ2-7	CSARLDEYEQYF
TRBV20-1	TRBJ2-1	CSARASSGAYNEQFF
TRBV4-1	TRBJ1-1	CASSQGQTYTEAFF
TRBV20-1	TRBJ2-7	CSVGQQQYF
TRBV4-1	TRBJ2-1	CASSQDSGFYNEQFF
TRBV5-1	TRBJ2-5	CASSSGIQETQYF